Shown below are 16 T cell receptor beta chains from a single sample sequenced in a study of blood T cell repertoires in COVID-19. Only in-frame clones appear in the TCRdb table, and some are missing; sequencing was by immunoSEQ multiplex PCR. In the table there are roughly 250,000 clones, about 81% of which are singletons. Sequenced: peripheral blood. Source of these receptors: a woman aged 60-75 years with active or convalescent COVID-19.

V gene TRBV3-1 (or the pseudogene TRBV3-2) combines with J gene TRBJ1-1; TRBD1 matches 7 bases. The CDR3 covers 14 residues. V lost 6 bases and J lost 6; bases outside the gene matches: 10. In germline, CDR1 is LGHDT, CDR2 YNNKEL (reference sequence). For the CDR3, the DNA is TGTGCCAGCAGTCAATCCACAGGGGCCTCTGAAGCTTTCTTT. Protein sequence: CASSQSTGASEAFF.

The chain couples TRBV9 to TRBJ2-3, with 12 bases lining up with TRBD2. Trimming at V came to 6 bases and at J to 3 bases, leaving 5 bases not matched to a gene. The CDR3 is 15 residues long. CDR1 and CDR2 (germline): SGDLS, YYNGEE. The CDR3 nucleotides are TGTGCCAGCAAGGAAGGGACTAGCGGGACAGATACGCAGTATTTT. Residues: CASKEGTSGTDTQYF.

The chain is built from TRBV3-1 (or the pseudogene TRBV3-2) and TRBJ1-5; a possible D gene is TRBD1 (6 bases). There are 15 residues in the CDR3. The germline V and J ends were trimmed by 4 bases and 7 bases, with 17 bases remaining between them. The germline V gene encodes CDR1 LGHDT and CDR2 YNNKEL (reference sequence). Written as DNA, the CDR3 is TGTGCCAGCAGCCGCTCCAGGGGCTGGGGACAGCCCCAGCATTTT. Amino acids: CASSRSRGWGQPQHF.

The gene calls are TRBV7-3 and TRBJ1-2; a weak D match, TRBD1 (6 bases). V gave up 5 bases and J gave up 2 bases, with 9 bases separating them. CDR1 and CDR2 (germline): SGHTA, FQGTGA. The CDR3 contains 13 residues. In DNA, the CDR3 is TGTGCCAGCAGCAGGGACAAAAACTATGGCTACACCTTC. Translation gives CASSRDKNYGYTF.

This sequence joins TRBV2 and TRBJ2-3; tentatively, D is TRBD2 (5 bases). The V end lost 8 bases, the J end lost 2 bases, and 11 bases lay between the germline ends. The CDR3 is 13 amino acids. The V gene's germline CDR1 is SNHLY and CDR2 FYNNEI. The CDR3: CASRRAATDTQYF. CDR3 nucleotides: TGTGCCAGCCGGCGGGCAGCCACAGATACGCAGTATTTT.

This clone has at least ten counts. The V and J genes are TRBV4-1 and TRBJ2-7; 9 bases agree with TRBD2. The germline V gene has CDR1 MGHRA and CDR2 YSYEKL. CDR3 size: 16 residues. V was pared by 0 bases and J by 6 bases, with 9 bases of the junction left unmatched. The CDR3 DNA reads as TGCGCCAGCAGCCAAGATGATCTACTAGCGGGCTCCGAGCAGTACTTC. Translated: CASSQDDLLAGSEQYF.

V usage is TRBV11-3 and J usage is TRBJ2-3, with 8 bases identical to TRBD1. The germline V gene encodes CDR1 SGHNT and CDR2 YENEEA. CDR3 length equals 16 residues. V was pared by 5 bases and J by 0 bases, with 7 bases of the junction left unmatched. The CDR3 spells CASSLGQAPSTDTQYF. The CDR3 DNA reads TGTGCCAGCAGCCTGGGACAGGCGCCTAGCACAGATACGCAGTATTTT.

This clone appeared once. The chain has TRBV28 and TRBJ2-7, with D unresolved. V was clipped by 5 bases and J by 5 bases, with 16 bases between them. CDR1 MDHEN and CDR2 SYDVKM come from the germline V gene. The length of the CDR3 is 14 residues. In DNA, the CDR3 is TGTGCCAGCAGTCCTCCAGGTACCATCCACGAGCAGTACTTC. Translation gives CASSPPGTIHEQYF.

V gene TRBV18 combines with J gene TRBJ1-2; D perhaps matches TRBD1 (5 bases). V lost 3 bases, J lost 2 bases, and 10 bases lay in between. This CDR3 comprises 14 residues. CDR1 and CDR2 from the germline V gene are KGHSH and LQKENI. The CDR3 here is CASSPESGNYGYTF. The DNA for the CDR3 is TGTGCCAGCTCACCCGAGTCAGGGAACTATGGCTACACCTTC.

The genes are TRBV7-9 and TRBJ1-2, with 7 bases identical to TRBD1. Germline CDR1 SEHNR, CDR2 FQNEAQ (reference sequence). The V and J ends lost 5 bases and 4 bases, in that order; junction bases with no gene match: 10. The CDR3 covers 15 residues. The CDR3 reads CASSTQTGIAYGYTF. CDR3 in DNA: TGTGCCAGCAGCACACAGACAGGGATCGCCTATGGCTACACCTTC.

The chain couples TRBV6-5 to TRBJ1-5; D ambiguous. Germline CDR1 MNHEY, CDR2 SVGAGI. This CDR3 is 13 amino acids long. Deletions cut 8 bases from V and 4 bases from J, with 12 bases between. Here the CDR3 DNA reads TGTGCCAGCTCGGGAGAAGGAAATCAGCCCCAGCATTTT. Protein sequence: CASSGEGNQPQHF.

The chain has TRBV14 and TRBJ1-6; TRBD1 might be the D (5 bases). Trimming left V 3 bases short and J 7 bases short, with 13 bases between. This CDR3 region has 15 residues. Per the germline V gene, CDR1 is SGHDN and CDR2 is FVKESK. The CDR3 loop is CASSQQYTGNSPLHF. DNA for the CDR3: TGTGCCAGCAGCCAGCAATACACAGGAAATTCACCCCTCCACTTT.

This clone was picked up one time. The chain is built from TRBV6-5 and TRBJ2-1, with D maybe TRBD2 (7 bases). V was clipped by 7 bases and J by 8 bases, with 21 bases between them. The CDR3 has 15 amino acids. Germline assignment: CDR1 MNHEY and CDR2 SVGAGI. CDR3 residues: CASTKWGGILDEQFF. The CDR3 DNA reads TGTGCCAGCACCAAGTGGGGGGGCATATTGGATGAGCAGTTCTTC.

Ten or more counts support this clone. This rearrangement joins TRBV24-1 to TRBJ2-1; D remains unclear. Per the germline V gene, CDR1 is KGHDR and CDR2 is SFDVKD. This CDR3 region has 12 residues. With 3 bases removed from V and 13 bases from J, the gap between germline ends came to 12 bases. This CDR3 is CATSDGLEEQFF. DNA of the CDR3: TGTGCCACCAGTGATGGCCTCGAGGAACAGTTCTTC.

The chain is built from TRBV4-3 and TRBJ1-3; D remains unclear. CDR3 length: 14 residues. The germline gives CDR1 LGHNA, CDR2 YSLEER. V was clipped by 4 bases and J by 0 bases, with 7 bases between them. The CDR3 DNA sequence: TGCGCCAGCAGCCCAAATTTCTCTGGAAACACCATATATTTT. It codes for CASSPNFSGNTIYF.

This clone was recorded once. This chain links TRBV3-1 (or the pseudogene TRBV3-2) with TRBJ2-1; the D is unclear. Looked up from germline, CDR1 is LGHDT and CDR2 is YNNKEL (reference sequence). The CDR3 totals 11 residues. Trimming cost V 4 bases and J 12 bases, with 10 bases left between them. The CDR3 DNA is TGTGCCAGCAGCCCCGTGGTCGGGCAGTTCTTC. Encoded protein: CASSPVVGQFF.